The 10 T cell receptor beta chains in this list originate from one sample, sequenced in a study of blood T cell repertoires in COVID-19. Generated by immunoSEQ multiplex PCR, the TCRdb table keeps only in-frame clones and is missing some. The sample has about 350,000 clones, approximately 88% seen once. The sequencing sample was made of peripheral blood. These receptors came from a man aged 25 to 45 with COVID-19, enrolled during active disease.

The V and J genes are TRBV9 and TRBJ2-1; 8 bases map to TRBD2. Germline-derived CDR1 and CDR2 are SGDLS and YYNGEE. V dropped 4 bases and J dropped 4; count of bases not matched to a gene: 10. There are 16 residues in the CDR3. DNA for the CDR3: TGTGCCAGCAGCCTCGGGTTGGGACTAGAGTACAATGAGCAGTTCTTC. As protein: CASSLGLGLEYNEQFF.

The CDR3 DNA sequence: TGTGCCAGCAGCAACCCGACTAGTTGCTACGAGCAGTACTTC. Amino acid sequence: CASSNPTSCYEQYF. The chain links TRBV21-1 to TRBJ2-7; whether TRBD2, the table's D call, matches the DNA was not checked. TRBV21-1 is assigned pseudogene status. The CDR3 is 14 residues long.

The CDR3 reads CASSPTGSGEEDTQYF. The CDR3 DNA reads as TGTGCCAGCAGCCCCACGGGTAGCGGGGAGGAAGATACGCAGTATTTT. J is TRBJ2-3 and V is TRBV5-8; 8 bases align to TRBD2. The CDR3 runs to 16 residues. V lost 4 bases and J lost 5; bases outside the gene matches: 12. Germline assignment: CDR1 SGHTS and CDR2 YDEGEE.

This chain joins TRBV9 and TRBJ2-5; 9 bases map to TRBD2. CDR3 length equals 16 residues. V lost 2 bases and J lost 4; bases outside the gene matches: 9. CDR1 is SGDLS and CDR2 is YYNGEE in the germline V gene. The CDR3 is CASSVSPSGRSETQYF. The DNA for the CDR3 is TGTGCCAGCAGCGTTTCCCCCAGCGGGAGGTCAGAGACCCAGTACTTC.

The chain uses TRBV10-3 and TRBJ1-2; TRBD1 aligns across 8 bases. This CDR3 has 14 residues. The trim removed 6 bases at V and 2 bases at J, leaving 5 bases unmatched. CDR1 and CDR2 from the germline V gene are ENHRY and SYGVKD. CDR3: CAISPGQDNYGYTF. The CDR3 nucleotides read TGTGCCATCAGCCCGGGACAGGACAACTATGGCTACACCTTC.

This chain joins TRBV28 and TRBJ1-1, with TRBD1 matching 9 bases. V lost 6 bases, J lost 4 bases, and 12 bases stayed unmatched. The CDR3 totals 16 residues. Per germline, CDR1 MDHEN and CDR2 SYDVKM. CDR3 bases: TGTGCCAGCAGGAACCCGGGACAGGGTAAAGTCACTGAAGCTTTCTTT. This sequence encodes CASRNPGQGKVTEAFF.

The chain combines TRBV29-1 with TRBJ2-1; TRBD1 is a possible D gene (5 bases). Germline V gene sequence: CDR1 SQVTM, CDR2 ANQGSEA. Trimming took off 7 bases at V and 7 bases at J, with 20 bases between the two ends. This CDR3 comprises 14 residues. The CDR3 region is CSAGPRRGLNEQFF. The CDR3 DNA reads as TGCAGCGCCGGCCCCCGTAGGGGCCTAAATGAGCAGTTCTTC.

V and J are TRBV4-2 and TRBJ2-5, with 7 positions matching TRBD2. Trimming at V came to 0 bases and at J to 5 bases, leaving 9 bases not matched to a gene. CDR3 length: 16 amino acids. Germline V gene data show CDR1 as LGHNA and CDR2 as YNFKEQ. This chain's CDR3 is CASSQEGRAVRETQYF. The CDR3, as DNA: TGTGCCAGCAGCCAAGAAGGGAGGGCAGTCCGGGAGACCCAGTACTTC.

This sequence joins TRBV21-1 and TRBJ1-5; the D call in the table, TRBD1, was not verified against the DNA. TRBV21-1 represents a pseudogene. The CDR3 consists of 19 residues. CDR3 in amino acids: CASSKVSGDRFVSSQPQHF. CDR3 DNA sequence: TGTGCCAGCAGCAAAGTCTCAGGGGACAGGTTCGTATCTAGTCAGCCCCAGCATTTT.

The chain links TRBV3-1 (or the pseudogene TRBV3-2) to TRBJ2-7; a weak D match, TRBD2 (5 bases). Germline V gene data show CDR1 as LGHDT and CDR2 as YNNKEL (reference sequence). The V and J ends lost 4 bases and 1 base respectively, with 14 bases between them. This CDR3 region has 15 residues. CDR3 DNA sequence: TGTGCCAGCAGCCCAGGACCCGGAGGTTCCTACGAGCAGTACTTC. Protein sequence: CASSPGPGGSYEQYF.